This record covers a single T cell receptor (beta chain). The antigen is undetermined. This entry is derived from a study of cytomegalovirus exposure and HLA in healthy donors. Findings and caveats of the study: In a later analysis, TCR association rates varied by HLA locus: DRB1 most, HLA-C fewest. The study put 150 to 200 TCR beta chains on its list as cytomegalovirus-associated.

Primers included in the PCR were 60 Vbeta and 13 Jbeta primers. The method was immunoSEQ multiplex PCR; TCRdb's version includes in-frame clones alone and lacks a portion of them. The sample has some 130,000 clones, about 61% seen once. The V end was cut by 3 bases, the J end by 2 bases, with 9 bases between. Germline V gene sequence: CDR1 SGHRS, CDR2 YFSETQ. There are 13 residues in the CDR3. The sequencing input was PBMCs. The sequence was obtained from a woman in her forties in good health and CMV-seronegative. The chain is built from TRBV5-1 and TRBJ2-7; D is unclear. The CDR3 DNA reads as TGCGCCAGCAGCTCTGAGATTGCCTACGAGCAGTACTTC. Translating gives CASSSEIAYEQYF. Filled out from reference TRBV5-1 and TRBJ2-7, the complete variable domain reads KAGVTQTPRYLIKTRGQQVTLSCSPISGHRSVSWYQQTPGQGLQFLFEYFSETQRNKGNFPGRFSGRQFSNSRSEMNVSTLELGDSALYLCASSSEIAYEQYFGPGTRLTVT.